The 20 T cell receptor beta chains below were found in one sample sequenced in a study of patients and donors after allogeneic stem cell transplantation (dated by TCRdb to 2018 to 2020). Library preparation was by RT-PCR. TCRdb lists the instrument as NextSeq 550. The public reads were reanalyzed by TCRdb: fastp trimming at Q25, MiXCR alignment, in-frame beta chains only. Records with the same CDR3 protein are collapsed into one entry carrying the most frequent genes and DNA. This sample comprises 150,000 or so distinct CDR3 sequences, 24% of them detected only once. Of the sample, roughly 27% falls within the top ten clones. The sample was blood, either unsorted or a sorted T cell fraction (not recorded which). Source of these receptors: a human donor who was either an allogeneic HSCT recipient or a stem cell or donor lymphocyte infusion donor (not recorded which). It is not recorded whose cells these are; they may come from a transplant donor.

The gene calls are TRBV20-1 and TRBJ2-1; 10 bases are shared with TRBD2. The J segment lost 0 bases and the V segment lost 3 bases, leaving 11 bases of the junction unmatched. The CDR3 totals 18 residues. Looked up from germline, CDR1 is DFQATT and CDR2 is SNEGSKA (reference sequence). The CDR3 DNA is TGCAGTGCTAGTGCCTCCACTAGCGGGACCTTCTCCTACAATGAGCAGTTCTTC. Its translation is CSASASTSGTFSYNEQFF.

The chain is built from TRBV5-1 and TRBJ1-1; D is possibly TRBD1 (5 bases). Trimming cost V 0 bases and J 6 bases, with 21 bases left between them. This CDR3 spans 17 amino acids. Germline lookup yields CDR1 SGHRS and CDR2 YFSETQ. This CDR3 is CASSLAVFSGGMAEAFF. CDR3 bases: TGCGCCAGCAGCTTGGCCGTGTTCTCTGGGGGAATGGCTGAAGCTTTCTTT.

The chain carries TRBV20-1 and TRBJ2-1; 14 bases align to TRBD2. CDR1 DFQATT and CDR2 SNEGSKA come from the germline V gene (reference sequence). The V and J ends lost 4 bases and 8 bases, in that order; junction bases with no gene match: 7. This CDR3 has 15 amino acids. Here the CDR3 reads CSAMTSGRANYEQFF. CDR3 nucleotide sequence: TGCAGTGCTATGACTAGCGGGAGGGCCAATTATGAGCAGTTCTTC.

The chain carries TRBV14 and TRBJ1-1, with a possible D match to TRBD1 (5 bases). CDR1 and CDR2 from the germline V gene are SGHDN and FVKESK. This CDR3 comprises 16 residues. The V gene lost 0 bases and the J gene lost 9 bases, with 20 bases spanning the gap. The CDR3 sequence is CASSQDLRDGGLKAFF. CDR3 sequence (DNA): TGTGCCAGCAGCCAAGACCTCCGGGACGGAGGCCTGAAAGCTTTCTTT. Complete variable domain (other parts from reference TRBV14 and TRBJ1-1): EAGVTQFPSHSVIEKGQTVTLRCDPISGHDNLYWYRRVMGKEIKFLLHFVKESKQDESGMPNNRFLAERTGGTYSTLKVQPAELEDSGVYFCASSQDLRDGGLKAFFGQGTRLTVV.

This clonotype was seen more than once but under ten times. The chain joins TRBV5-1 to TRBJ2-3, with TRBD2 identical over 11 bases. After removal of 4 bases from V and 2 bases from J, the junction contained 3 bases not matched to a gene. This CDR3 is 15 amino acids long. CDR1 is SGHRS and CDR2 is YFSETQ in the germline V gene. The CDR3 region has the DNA TGCGCCAGCAGCAAGGGACTAGCGGACACAGATACGCAGTATTTT. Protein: CASSKGLADTDTQYF.

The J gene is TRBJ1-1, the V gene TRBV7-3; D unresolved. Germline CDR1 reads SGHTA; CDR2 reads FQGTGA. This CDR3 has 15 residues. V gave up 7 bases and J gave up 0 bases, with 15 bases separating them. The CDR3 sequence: CASTPFGELNTEAFF. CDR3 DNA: TGTGCCAGCACCCCCTTCGGCGAGTTGAACACTGAAGCTTTCTTT.

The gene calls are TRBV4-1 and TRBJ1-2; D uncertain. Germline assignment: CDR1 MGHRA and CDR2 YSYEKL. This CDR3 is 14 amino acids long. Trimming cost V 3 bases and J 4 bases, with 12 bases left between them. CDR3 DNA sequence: TGCGCCAGCAGCCAGGACGGTTGGTTCTATGGCTACACCTTC. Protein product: CASSQDGWFYGYTF.

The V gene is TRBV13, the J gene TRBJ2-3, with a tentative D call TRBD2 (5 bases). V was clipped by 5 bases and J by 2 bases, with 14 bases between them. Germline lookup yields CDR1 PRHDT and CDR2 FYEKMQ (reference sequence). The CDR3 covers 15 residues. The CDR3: CASSHGILYTDTQYF. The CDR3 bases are TGTGCCAGCAGCCACGGGATTCTTTACACAGATACGCAGTATTTT.

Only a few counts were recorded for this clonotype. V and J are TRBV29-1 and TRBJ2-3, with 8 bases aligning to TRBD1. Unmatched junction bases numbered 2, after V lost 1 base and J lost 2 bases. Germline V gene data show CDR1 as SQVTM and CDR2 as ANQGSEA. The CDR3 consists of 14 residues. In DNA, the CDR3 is TGCAGCGTTGAAGGGACAGGGTACACAGATACGCAGTATTTT. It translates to CSVEGTGYTDTQYF.

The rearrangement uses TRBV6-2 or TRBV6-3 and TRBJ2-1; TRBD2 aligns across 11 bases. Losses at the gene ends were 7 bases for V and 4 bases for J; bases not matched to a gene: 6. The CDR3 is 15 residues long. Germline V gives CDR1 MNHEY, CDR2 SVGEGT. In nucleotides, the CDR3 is TGTGCCAGCAACCAACTAGCGGGGGATTACAATGAGCAGTTCTTC. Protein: CASNQLAGDYNEQFF.

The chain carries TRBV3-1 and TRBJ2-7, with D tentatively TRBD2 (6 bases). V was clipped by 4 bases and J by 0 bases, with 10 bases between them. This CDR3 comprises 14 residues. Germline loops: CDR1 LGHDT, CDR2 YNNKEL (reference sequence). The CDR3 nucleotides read TGTGCCAGCAGCCCCGACGGGGGCTCCTACGAGCAGTACTTC. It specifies CASSPDGGSYEQYF.

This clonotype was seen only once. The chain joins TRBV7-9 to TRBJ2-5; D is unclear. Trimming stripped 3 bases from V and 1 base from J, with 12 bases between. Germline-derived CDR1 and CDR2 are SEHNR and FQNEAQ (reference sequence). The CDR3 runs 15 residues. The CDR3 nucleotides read TGTGCCAGCAGCTTGTCCACTGGTCTCCAAGAGACCCAGTACTTC. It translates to CASSLSTGLQETQYF.

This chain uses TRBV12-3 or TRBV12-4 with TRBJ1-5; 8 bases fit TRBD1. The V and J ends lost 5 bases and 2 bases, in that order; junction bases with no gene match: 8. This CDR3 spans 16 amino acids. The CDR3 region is CASSPWTGLGNQPQHF. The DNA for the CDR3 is TGTGCCAGCAGTCCCTGGACAGGGCTTGGCAATCAGCCCCAGCATTTT.

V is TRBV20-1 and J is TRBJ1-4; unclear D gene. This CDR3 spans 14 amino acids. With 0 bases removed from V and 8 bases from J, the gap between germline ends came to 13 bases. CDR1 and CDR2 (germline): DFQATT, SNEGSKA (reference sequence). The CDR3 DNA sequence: TGCAGTGCTAGAGAGGCTAGGGTGGAAGAAAAACTGTTTTTT. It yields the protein CSAREARVEEKLFF.

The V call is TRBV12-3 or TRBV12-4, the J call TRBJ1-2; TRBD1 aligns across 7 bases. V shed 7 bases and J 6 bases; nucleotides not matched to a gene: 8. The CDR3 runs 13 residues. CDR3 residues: CASTPTGLHGYTF. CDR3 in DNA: TGTGCCAGCACCCCGACAGGGTTACATGGCTACACCTTC.

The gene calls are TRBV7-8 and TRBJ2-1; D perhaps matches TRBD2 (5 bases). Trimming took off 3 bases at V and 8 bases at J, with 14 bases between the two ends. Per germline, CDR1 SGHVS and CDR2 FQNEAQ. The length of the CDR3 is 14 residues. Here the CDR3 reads CASSFKSGRDEQFF. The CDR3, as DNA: TGTGCCAGCAGCTTCAAGTCTGGGCGGGATGAGCAGTTCTTC. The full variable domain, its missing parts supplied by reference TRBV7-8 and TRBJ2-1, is GAGVSQSPRYKVAKRGQDVALRCDPISGHVSLFWYQQALGQGPEFLTYFQNEAQLDKSGLPSDRFFAERPEGSVSTLKIQRTQQEDSAVYLCASSFKSGRDEQFFGPGTRLTVL.

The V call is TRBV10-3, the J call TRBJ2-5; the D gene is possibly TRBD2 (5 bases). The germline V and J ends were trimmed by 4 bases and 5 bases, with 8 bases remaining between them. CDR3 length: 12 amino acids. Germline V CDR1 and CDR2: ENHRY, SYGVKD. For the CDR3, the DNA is TGTGCCATCAGTGTGGACTTCGAGACCCAGTACTTC. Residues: CAISVDFETQYF.

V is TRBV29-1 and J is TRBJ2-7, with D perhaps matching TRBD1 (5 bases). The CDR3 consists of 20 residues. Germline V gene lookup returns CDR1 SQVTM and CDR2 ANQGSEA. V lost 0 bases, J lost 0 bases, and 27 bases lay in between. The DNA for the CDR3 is TGCAGCGTTGAAGATCATTGGGGCAGTGAAAGGGCGTCAGGCTCCTACGAGCAGTACTTC. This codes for CSVEDHWGSERASGSYEQYF.

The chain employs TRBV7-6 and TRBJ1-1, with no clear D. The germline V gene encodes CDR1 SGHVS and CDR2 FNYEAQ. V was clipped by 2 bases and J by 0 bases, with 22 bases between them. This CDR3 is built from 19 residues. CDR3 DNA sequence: TGTGCCAGCAGCTTACGGACGGCCGGGATCACCGTTATGAACACTGAAGCTTTCTTT. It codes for CASSLRTAGITVMNTEAFF.

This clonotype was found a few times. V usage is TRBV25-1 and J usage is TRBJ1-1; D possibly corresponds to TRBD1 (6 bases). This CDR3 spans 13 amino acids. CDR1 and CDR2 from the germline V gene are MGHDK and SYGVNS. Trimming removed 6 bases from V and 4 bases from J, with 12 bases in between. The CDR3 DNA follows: TGTGCCAGCAGAATAGGGGGGGCCACTGAAGCTTTCTTT. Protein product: CASRIGGATEAFF. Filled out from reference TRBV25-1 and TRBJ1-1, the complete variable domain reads EADIYQTPRYLVIGTGKKITLECSQTMGHDKMYWYQQDPGMELHLIHYSYGVNSTEKGDLSSESTVSRIRTEHFPLTLESARPSHTSQYLCASRIGGATEAFFGQGTRLTVV.